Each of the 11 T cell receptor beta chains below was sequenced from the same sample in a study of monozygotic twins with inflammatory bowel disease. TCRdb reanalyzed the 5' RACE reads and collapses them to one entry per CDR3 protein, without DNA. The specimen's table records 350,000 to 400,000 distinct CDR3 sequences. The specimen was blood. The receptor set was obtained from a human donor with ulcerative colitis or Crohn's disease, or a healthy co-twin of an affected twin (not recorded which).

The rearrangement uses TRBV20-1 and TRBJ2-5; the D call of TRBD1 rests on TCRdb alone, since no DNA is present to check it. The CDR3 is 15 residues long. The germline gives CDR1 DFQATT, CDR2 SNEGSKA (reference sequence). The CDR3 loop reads CSASAQGTRPETQYF.

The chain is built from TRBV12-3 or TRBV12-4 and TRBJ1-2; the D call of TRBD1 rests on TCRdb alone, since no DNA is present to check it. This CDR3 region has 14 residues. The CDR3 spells CASREQGAAYGYTF.

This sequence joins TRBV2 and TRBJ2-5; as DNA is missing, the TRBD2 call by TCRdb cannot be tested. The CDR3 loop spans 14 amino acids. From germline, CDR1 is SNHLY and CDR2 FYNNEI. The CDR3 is CASRLAGGQETQYF.

CDR3: CAWSRLANSYNEQFF. This chain uses TRBV30 with TRBJ2-1; no DNA is available, so the TRBD2 call from TCRdb remains unchecked. Germline V gene lookup returns CDR1 GTSNPN and CDR2 SVGIG (reference sequence). The CDR3 runs to 15 residues.

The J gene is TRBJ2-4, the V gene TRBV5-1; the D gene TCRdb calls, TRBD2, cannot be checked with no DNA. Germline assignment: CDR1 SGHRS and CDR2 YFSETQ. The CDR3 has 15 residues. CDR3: CASSFGLAGENIQYF. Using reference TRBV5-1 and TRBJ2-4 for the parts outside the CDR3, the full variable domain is KAGVTQTPRYLIKTRGQQVTLSCSPISGHRSVSWYQQTPGQGLQFLFEYFSETQRNKGNFPGRFSGRQFSNSRSEMNVSTLELGDSALYLCASSFGLAGENIQYFGAGTRLSVL.

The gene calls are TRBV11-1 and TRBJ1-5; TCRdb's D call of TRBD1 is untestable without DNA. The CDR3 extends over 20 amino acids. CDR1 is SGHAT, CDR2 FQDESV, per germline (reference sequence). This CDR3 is CASSFFGGQKGGLSNQPQHF.

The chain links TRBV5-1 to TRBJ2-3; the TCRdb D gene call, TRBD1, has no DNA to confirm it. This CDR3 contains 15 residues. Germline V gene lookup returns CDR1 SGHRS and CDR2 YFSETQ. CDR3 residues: CASNPTASSTDTQYF.

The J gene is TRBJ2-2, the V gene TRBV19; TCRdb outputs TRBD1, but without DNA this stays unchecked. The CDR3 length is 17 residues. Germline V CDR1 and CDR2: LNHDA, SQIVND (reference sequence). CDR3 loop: CASSAAQGIMATGELFF.

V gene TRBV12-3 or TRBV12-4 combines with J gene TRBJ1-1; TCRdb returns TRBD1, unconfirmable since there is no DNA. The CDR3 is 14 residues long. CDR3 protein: CASSPSYGTGEAFF.

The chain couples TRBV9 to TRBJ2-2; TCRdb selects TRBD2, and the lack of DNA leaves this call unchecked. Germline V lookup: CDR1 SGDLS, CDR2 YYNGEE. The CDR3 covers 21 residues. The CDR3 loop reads CASSAPPRTSGGARRAGELFF.

The CDR3 protein is CAWTVSGVLSDTQYF. The chain joins TRBV30 to TRBJ2-3; the TRBD2 assignment by TCRdb is unverifiable without DNA. The CDR3 is 15 amino acids. In germline, CDR1 is GTSNPN, CDR2 SVGIG (reference sequence).